The 6 T cell receptor beta chains below all came from one sample that was sequenced in a study of blood T cell repertoires in COVID-19. TCRdb keeps only in-frame clones here, not all; method: immunoSEQ multiplex PCR. This table holds 50,000 to 65,000 clones, approximately 85% found once. Sample: peripheral blood. Receptors originate from a human donor in a cohort sampled during active COVID-19.

The chain combines TRBV11-3 with TRBJ2-1; D ambiguous. The CDR3 contains 12 residues. V lost 0 bases and J lost 7, with 4 bases in between. Germline CDR1 reads SGHNT; CDR2 reads YENEEA. In nucleotides, the CDR3 is TGTGCCAGCAGCTTAGATCGGAATGAGCAGTTCTTC. Protein: CASSLDRNEQFF.

The J gene is TRBJ2-1, the V gene TRBV7-9; TRBD1 matches at 8 bases. Per the germline V gene, CDR1 is SEHNR and CDR2 is FQNEAQ (reference sequence). V lost 5 bases to trimming and J lost 12 bases; unmatched junction nucleotides: 6. The CDR3 extends over 12 amino acids. For the CDR3, the DNA is TGTGCCAGCAGCGCCGGACAGGGTTTGCAGTTCTTC. This encodes CASSAGQGLQFF.

This chain uses TRBV19 with TRBJ1-2; possible D gene TRBD1, 5 bases. CDR1 is LNHDA, CDR2 SQIVND, per germline (reference sequence). The CDR3 is made up of 14 amino acids. V lost 7 bases, J lost 4 bases, and 16 bases lay in between. This CDR3 is CASTLTGTGYGYTF. CDR3 coding DNA: TGTGCCAGTACTCTTACAGGCACGGGCTATGGCTACACCTTC.

V gene TRBV5-1 combines with J gene TRBJ1-4; D call uncertain. Trimming took off 2 bases at V and 10 bases at J, with 15 bases between the two ends. The germline gives CDR1 SGHRS, CDR2 YFSETQ. The CDR3 extends over 14 amino acids. The CDR3 DNA follows: TGCGCCAGCAGCTTTGCCAGTTTATCTGGAAAACTGTTTTTT. This codes for CASSFASLSGKLFF.

The chain combines TRBV6-5 with TRBJ1-1, with 9 bases that match TRBD1. This CDR3 contains 15 residues. After removal of 4 bases from V and 3 bases from J, the junction contained 6 bases not matched to a gene. The V gene's germline CDR1 is MNHEY and CDR2 SVGAGI. CDR3 amino acids: CASSSQGAGDTEAFF. Written as DNA, the CDR3 is TGTGCCAGCAGTTCACAGGGGGCCGGGGACACTGAAGCTTTCTTT.

DNA of the CDR3: TGCAGCGTTGGTTATCCCTTGTGGATAGCGGGCACAGATACGCAGTATTTT. Protein sequence: CSVGYPLWIAGTDTQYF. This chain links TRBV29-1 with TRBJ2-3, with D possibly being TRBD2 (6 bases). CDR1 and CDR2 (germline): SQVTM, ANQGSEA. Trimming removed 4 bases from V and 1 base from J, with 21 bases in between. The length of the CDR3 is 17 residues.